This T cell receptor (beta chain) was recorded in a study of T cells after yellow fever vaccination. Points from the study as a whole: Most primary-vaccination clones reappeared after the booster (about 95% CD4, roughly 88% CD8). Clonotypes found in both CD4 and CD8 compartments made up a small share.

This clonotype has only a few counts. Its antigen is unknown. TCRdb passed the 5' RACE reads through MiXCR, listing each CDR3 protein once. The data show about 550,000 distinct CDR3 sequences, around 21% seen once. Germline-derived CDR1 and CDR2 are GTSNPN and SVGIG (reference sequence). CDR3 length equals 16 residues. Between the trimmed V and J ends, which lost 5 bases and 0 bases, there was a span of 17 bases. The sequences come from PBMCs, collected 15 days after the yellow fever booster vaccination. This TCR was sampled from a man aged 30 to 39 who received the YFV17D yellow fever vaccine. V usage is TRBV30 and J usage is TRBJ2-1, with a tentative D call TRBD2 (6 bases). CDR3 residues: CAWGGSRAVSYNEQFF. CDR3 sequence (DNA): TGTGCCTGGGGGGGGTCAAGAGCAGTCTCCTACAATGAGCAGTTCTTC.